A selection of T cell receptor beta chains follows, all from one sample in a study of blood T cells in healthy people across ages. TCRdb recomputed calls from the 5' RACE reads with MiXCR, one row per CDR3 protein. The sample has roughly 2 million distinct CDR3 sequences, about 49% seen once; the top ten hold more than 2%. The sequencing input was blood. Every receptor here comes from a woman aged 40 to 49 in good health. Each CDR3 is given with its conserved first and last residue. D genes are given only for firm matches. Expanded clones are given a class, and other clones once, few, many or no size at all.

D: TRBD1
V: TRBV4-1
size: NA
J: TRBJ1-4
CDR3: CASSLSQGVGEKLFF
DNA: TGCGCCAGCAGCCTAAGTCAGGGGGTTGGCGAAAAACTGTTTTTT

D: NA
V: TRBV24-1
size: NA
J: TRBJ1-2
CDR3: CATSDLRDRANYGYTF
DNA: TGTGCCACCAGTGATTTGCGGGACCGAGCTAACTATGGCTACACCTTC

D: NA
V: TRBV4-3
size: NA
J: TRBJ1-6
CDR3: CASSQGEGNYNSPLHF
DNA: TGCGCCAGCAGCCAAGGGGAGGGGAACTATAATTCACCCCTCCACTTT

D: NA
V: TRBV3-1
size: NA
J: TRBJ2-3
CDR3: CANSQDIGTFSTDTQYF
DNA: TGTGCCAACAGCCAAGATATTGGAACCTTCTCGACAGATACGCAGTATTTT

D: TRBD1
V: TRBV6-1
size: few
J: TRBJ2-7
CDR3: CASSETGFVYEQYF
DNA: TGTGCCAGCAGTGAGACAGGGTTCGTCTACGAGCAGTACTTC

D: TRBD2
V: TRBV12-3/TRBV12-4
size: NA
J: TRBJ2-3
CDR3: CASSSGTSGGSYTDTQYF
DNA: TGTGCCAGCAGTTCGGGGACTAGCGGGGGCTCTTACACAGATACGCAGTATTTT

D: NA
V: TRBV12-3/TRBV12-4
size: NA
J: TRBJ2-7
CDR3: CASSPGVQRLGNEQYF
DNA: TGTGCCAGCAGCCCTGGAGTGCAGCGCCTAGGGAATGAGCAGTACTTC

D: TRBD1
V: TRBV27
size: NA
J: TRBJ2-2
CDR3: CASSSDRGGAGELFF
DNA: TGTGCCAGCAGTAGCGACAGGGGGGGGGCCGGGGAGCTGTTTTTT

D: TRBD1
V: TRBV4-2
size: few
J: TRBJ1-6
CDR3: CASSPPGTGYNSPLHF
DNA: TGTGCCAGCAGCCCCCCGGGGACAGGGTATAATTCACCCCTCCACTTT

D: TRBD2
V: TRBV28
size: NA
J: TRBJ2-1
CDR3: CASILRGGGNNEQFF
DNA: TGTGCCAGCATCCTACGGGGGGGGGGAAACAATGAGCAGTTCTTC